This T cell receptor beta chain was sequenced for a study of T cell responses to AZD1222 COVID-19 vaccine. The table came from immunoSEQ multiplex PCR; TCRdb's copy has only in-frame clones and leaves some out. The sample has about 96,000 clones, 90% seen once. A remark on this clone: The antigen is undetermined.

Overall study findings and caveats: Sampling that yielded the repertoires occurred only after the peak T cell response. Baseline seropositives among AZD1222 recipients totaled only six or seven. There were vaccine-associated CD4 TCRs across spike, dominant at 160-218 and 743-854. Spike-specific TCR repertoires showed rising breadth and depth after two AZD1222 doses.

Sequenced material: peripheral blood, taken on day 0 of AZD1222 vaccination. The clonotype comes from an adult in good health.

The CDR3 bases are TGTGCCAGCAGCTTAGTTGGCGGGGAGCTGTTTTTT. Amino acid sequence: CASSLVGGELFF. The J gene is TRBJ2-2, the V gene TRBV5-6; D gene uncertain. This CDR3 has 12 residues. Trimming took 2 bases from V and 7 from J, leaving 6 bases between them. Germline V gene data show CDR1 as SGHDT and CDR2 as YYEEEE.